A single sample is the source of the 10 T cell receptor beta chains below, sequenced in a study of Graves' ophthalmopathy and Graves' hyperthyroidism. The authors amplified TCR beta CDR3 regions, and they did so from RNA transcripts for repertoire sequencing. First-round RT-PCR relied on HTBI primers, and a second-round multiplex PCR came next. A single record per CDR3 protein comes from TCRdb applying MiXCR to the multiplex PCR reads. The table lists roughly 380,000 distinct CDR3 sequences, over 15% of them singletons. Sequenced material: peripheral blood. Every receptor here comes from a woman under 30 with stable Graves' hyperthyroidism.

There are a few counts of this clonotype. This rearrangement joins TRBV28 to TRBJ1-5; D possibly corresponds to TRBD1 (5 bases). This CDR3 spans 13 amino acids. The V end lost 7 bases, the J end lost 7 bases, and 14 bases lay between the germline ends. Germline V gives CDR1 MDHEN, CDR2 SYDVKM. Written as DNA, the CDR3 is TGTGCCAGCACTTGGGAAGGGGACCAGCCCCAGCATTTT. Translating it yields CASTWEGDQPQHF.

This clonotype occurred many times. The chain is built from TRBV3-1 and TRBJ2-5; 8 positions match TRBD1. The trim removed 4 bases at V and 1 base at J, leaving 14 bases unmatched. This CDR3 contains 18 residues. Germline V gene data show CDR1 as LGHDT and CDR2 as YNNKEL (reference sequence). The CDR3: CASSPHGDRGLPQETQYF. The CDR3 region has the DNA TGTGCCAGCAGCCCCCACGGTGACAGGGGACTCCCCCAAGAGACCCAGTACTTC.

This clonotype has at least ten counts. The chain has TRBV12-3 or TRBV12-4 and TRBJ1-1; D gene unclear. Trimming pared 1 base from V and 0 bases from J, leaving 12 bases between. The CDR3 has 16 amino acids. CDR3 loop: CASSLVWGFMNTEAFF. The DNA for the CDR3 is TGTGCCAGCAGTTTAGTTTGGGGATTCATGAACACTGAAGCTTTCTTT.

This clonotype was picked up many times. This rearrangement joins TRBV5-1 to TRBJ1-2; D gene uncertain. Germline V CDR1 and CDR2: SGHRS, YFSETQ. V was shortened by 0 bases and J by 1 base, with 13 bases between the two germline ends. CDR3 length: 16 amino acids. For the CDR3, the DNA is TGCGCCAGCAGCTTGGGCGTTGGGAGGATTAACTATGGCTACACCTTC. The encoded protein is CASSLGVGRINYGYTF.

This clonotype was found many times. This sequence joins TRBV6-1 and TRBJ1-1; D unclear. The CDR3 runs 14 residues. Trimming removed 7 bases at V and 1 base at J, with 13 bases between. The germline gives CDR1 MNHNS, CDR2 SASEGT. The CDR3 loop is CASTLRGRNTEAFF. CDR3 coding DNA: TGTGCCAGCACCTTACGTGGGAGGAACACTGAAGCTTTCTTT.

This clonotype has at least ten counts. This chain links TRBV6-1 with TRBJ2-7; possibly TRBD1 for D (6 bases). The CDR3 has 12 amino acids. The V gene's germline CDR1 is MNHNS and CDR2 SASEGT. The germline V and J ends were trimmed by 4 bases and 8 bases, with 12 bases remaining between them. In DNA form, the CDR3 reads TGTGCCAGCAGTGCTTACAGGGATAAGCAGTACTTC. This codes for CASSAYRDKQYF.

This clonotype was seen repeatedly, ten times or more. The CDR3 region is CATGTGGDGYYGYTF. CDR3 in DNA: TGTGCCACCGGGACAGGGGGCGATGGTTACTATGGCTACACCTTC. The V call is TRBV6-5, the J call TRBJ1-2; 12 bases match TRBD1. CDR3 length: 15 residues. Germline V gene lookup returns CDR1 MNHEY and CDR2 SVGAGI. With V trimmed by 10 bases and J by 3 bases, 9 bases remained unmatched.

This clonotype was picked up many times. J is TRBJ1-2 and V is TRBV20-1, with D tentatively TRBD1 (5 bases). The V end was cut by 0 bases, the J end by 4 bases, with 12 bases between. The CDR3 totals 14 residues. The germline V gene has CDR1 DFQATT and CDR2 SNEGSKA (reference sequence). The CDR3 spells CSARDQETVYGYTF. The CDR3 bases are TGCAGTGCTAGAGATCAGGAGACAGTCTATGGCTACACCTTC.

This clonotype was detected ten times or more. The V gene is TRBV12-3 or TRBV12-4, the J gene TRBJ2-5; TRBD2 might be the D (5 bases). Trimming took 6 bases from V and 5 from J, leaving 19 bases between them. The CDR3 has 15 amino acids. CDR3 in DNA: TGTGCCAGCAGCCCGGGCACCGGGGTCCGGGAGACCCAGTACTTC. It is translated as CASSPGTGVRETQYF.

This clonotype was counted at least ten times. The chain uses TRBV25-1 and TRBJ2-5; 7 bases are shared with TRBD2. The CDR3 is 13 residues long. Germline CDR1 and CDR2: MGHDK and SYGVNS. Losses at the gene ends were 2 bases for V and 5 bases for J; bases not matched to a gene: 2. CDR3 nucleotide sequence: TGTGCCAGCAGTGAACGGGGGGAGGAGACCCAGTACTTC. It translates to CASSERGEETQYF. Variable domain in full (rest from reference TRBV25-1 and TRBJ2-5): EADIYQTPRYLVIGTGKKITLECSQTMGHDKMYWYQQDPGMELHLIHYSYGVNSTEKGDLSSESTVSRIRTEHFPLTLESARPSHTSQYLCASSERGEETQYFGPGTRLLVL.